This record covers a single T cell receptor (beta chain). Its antigen remains unidentified. No base quality values were provided; no much bigger clone lies one nucleotide off. CD8 naive samples were obtained by positive selection for CCR7 among CD45RO-negative cells, yielding a CD45RA+CCR7+ population from which TemRA cells were excluded. The donors were healthy, HIV-negative adults with no recently reported acute infections or vaccinations. Every donor was a Caucasian adult living in Nashville, Tennessee, USA. After blood collection by leukapheresis, PBMCs were isolated using Ficoll-Histopaque density gradient centrifugation and then cryopreserved in the vapor phase of liquid nitrogen. Analytical flow cytometry was used to check the purity and quantity of every magnetically sorted T cell population. Each sorted fraction had its genomic DNA isolated and then quantified by UV absorbance on a Nanodrop 2000c.

TCR CDR3 regions were amplified from genomic DNA by multiplex PCR using the deep immunoSEQ assay. Genomic DNA extracted from each cell subset was distributed evenly over all wells of several immunoSEQ 96-well plates, and each plate served as one replicate. For sorted subsets, each replicate PCR was loaded with about 0.2 ug genomic DNA, equivalent to 25,000 to 35,000 T cell genomes. The purified libraries were quantified using a Qubit 3.0 fluorometer, sized with a Bioanalyzer 2100, and then quantified again using the KAPA Library Quantification kit. Each immunoSEQ 96-well plate was sequenced on its own single-read 150-cycle Illumina NextSeq 550 flow cell. From the authors' description of their analysis: The immunoSEQ output contained only junctional sequences without quality scores, so filtering could not match that applied to full-length reads. To assign V/J genes and CDR3, sequences were annotated using PyIR, a Python wrapper for IgBLAST v1.9, with IMGT germline references. Reads were filtered out if the reads had weak V/J assignments (E-value above 1e-6), no CDR3, stop codons, out-of-frame junctions, or ambiguous translated residues. A V3J clonotype was defined by an identical inferred V gene, J gene, and CDR3 amino acid sequence. Percentage overlap between repertoires was computed as shared unique clonotypes divided by the size of the smaller repertoire. RTK rarefaction, the Chao1 estimator, and Recon v2.1 estimates of unobserved clonotypes were used to assess repertoire richness. Generation probabilities for all TCRbeta clonotypes obtained by the gDNA method from a handful of donors were computed using OLGA. TCRdb obtained this table from immuneACCESS and retained in-frame rearrangements with V and J assigned. These tables miss some clones; where compared with another copy, unresolved V genes account for less than half of the shortfall, and the remainder is unexplained. The DNA gave D and trimming, while V, J and clone size come from that table. The table for this sample lists 550,000 to 600,000 clones; 95% to 98% of them were counted only once. The top ten clonotypes cover 0.25% to 0.35% of the sample.

The data originate from a study of shared clonotypes between healthy human individuals (dated by TCRdb to about 2020). Broadly, across the study: A few men and a couple of women, aged 18 to 49 years, made up the cohort. For each donor, CD4 naive and CD4 memory were each given three plates, CD8 naive was given two plates, and CD8 memory was given one plate. Blood TCR repertoires of five healthy adults were deeply sequenced to estimate repertoire size and the extent of clonotype sharing between individuals. To increase sequencing depth and limit assay-specific biases, different laboratories used diverse techniques to prepare libraries and sequence TCR repertoires. Between about 0.85 and 9.5 billion PBMCs per donor were obtained by leukapheresis. What the authors observed across the whole study: Compared with non-shared clonotypes, clonotypes shared by all four sorted-subset donors had higher generation probabilities. Naive subsets generally had larger estimated clonotype richness than memory subsets. Sampling was limited to blood, and TCR repertoires in tissue likely differ from TCR repertoires in blood. The genetic and exposure-history diversity represented was limited by the small number of donors. Based on pairwise subsampling, the degree of clonotype sharing among donors was expected to be affected by sequencing depth. Even with the large sequencing depth, rarefaction of the sorted-subset datasets indicated that sequencing was incomplete. Sharing across a handful of donors was observed for around 5% of naive CD4, less than 4% of naive CD8, roughly 2.3% of memory CD4, and 0.4% of memory CD8 clonotypes.

Sequences SEHNR (CDR1) and FQNEAQ (CDR2) are obtained from the germline V gene (reference sequence). Compared with germline, V lacks 4 bases and J lacks 0 bases; bases without a gene match: 12. The CDR3 covers 18 residues, taking in both the cysteine and the phenylalanine. The DNA shown is the 54-base CDR3, in frame from base 1. The rearranged segments are TRBV7-9 and TRBJ2-4; TRBD2 matches 7 bases in the middle. The sequence was collected from a man between 25 and 39 years old in good health. The material sequenced was naive CD8+ T cells sorted from blood. The sample's cell subset or site label is to be understood as: CD45RA+CCR7+. Here the CDR3 is given as CASSSASLGGIAKNIQYF. The DNA sequence is as follows: TGTGCCAGCAGCTCAGCCTCCTTGGGGGGGATAGCCAAAAACATTCAGTACTTC. The reference TRBV7-9 and TRBJ2-4 proteins fill in what lies around the CDR3, so the full variable domain reads DTGVSQNPRHKITKRGQNVTFRCDPISEHNRLYWYRQTLGQGPEFLTYFQNEAQLEKSRLLSDRFSAERPKGSFSTLEIQRTEQGDSAMYLCASSSASLGGIAKNIQYFGAGTRLSVL.